What follows describes a single T cell receptor beta chain. The antigen is unknown. These data belong to a study of T cell repertoires in cytomegalovirus infection. Study-level findings and limits: Totalled public TCR beta family frequency picked out people who carried CMV plus the relevant HLA.

CDR3 size: 17 residues. Germline V gene sequence: CDR1 SGHTA, CDR2 FQGNSA. V gave up 2 bases and J gave up 7 bases, with 24 bases separating them. One entry per CDR3 protein results from TCRdb running MiXCR on the reads. In the table there are 45,000 to 55,000 distinct CDR3 sequences, 20% to 25% of which are singletons. The receptor comes from a human donor in good health (CMV status not recorded). Some clones in this sample may be carry-over from other donors' samples. The gene calls are TRBV7-2 and TRBJ2-7; D assignment may be TRBD1 or TRBD2 (5 bases each). Sequenced material: CD8+ T cells from cultured PBMCs, taken from culture after CMV antigen stimulation. Here the CDR3 DNA reads TGTGCCAGCAGCTTACGGGTAGGGGTCAAGTCTACGGGGGAGCAGTACTTC. Amino acids: CASSLRVGVKSTGEQYF. Combining the CDR3 with reference TRBV7-2 and TRBJ2-7 gives the whole variable domain GAGVSQSPSNKVTEKGKDVELRCDPISGHTALYWYRQSLGQGLEFLIYFQGNSAPDKSGLPSDRFSAERTGGSVSTLTIQRTQQEDSAVYLCASSLRVGVKSTGEQYFGPGTRLTVT.